This T cell receptor (beta chain) comes out of a study of blood T cell repertoires in COVID-19. Study context: Samples representing acute and convalescent COVID-19 were sourced from the United States, Italy and Spain.

Trimming cost V 4 bases and J 3 bases, with 13 bases left between them. The CDR3 extends over 14 amino acids. Germline CDR1 reads SGDLS; CDR2 reads YYNGEE. Repertoires were generated with immunoSEQ multiplex PCR, while TCRdb's copy carries only in-frame clones and drops some. The sample contains under 130,000 clones, about 80% of which appear only once. The sample comprised peripheral blood. The rearrangement links TRBV9 to TRBJ2-5, with a possible D match to TRBD2 (5 bases). The clonotype originates from a human donor in a cohort sampled during active or convalescent COVID-19. In DNA, the CDR3 is TGTGCCAGCAGCTCCCGGGGTGAGGAAGAGACCCAGTACTTC. It codes for CASSSRGEEETQYF.